This T cell receptor (beta chain) was obtained from a study of T cells in Graves' hyperthyroidism and ophthalmopathy. CDR3 length: 13 amino acids. V shed 4 bases, J shed 3 bases, and the junction held 2 bases outside the gene matches. The germline gives CDR1 LNHNV, CDR2 YYDKDF (reference sequence). Amplified regions were TCR beta CDR3 sequences from RNA transcripts. TCR CDR3 underwent first-round RT-PCR with the HTBI primer set. One entry per CDR3 protein results from TCRdb running MiXCR on the multiplex PCR reads. The sample includes roughly 600,000 distinct CDR3 sequences, about 14% seen only once; the top ten take around 12%. This clonotype was seen only a few times. The study excluded patients with uncontrolled infection, other autoimmune disease, pregnancy or lactation.

V gene TRBV15 combines with J gene TRBJ1-1; 7 nucleotides agree with TRBD1. The receptor was derived from a woman aged 45-59 years with Graves' ophthalmopathy. Sequences were obtained from blood. Written as DNA, the CDR3 is TGTGCCACCAGCAAGACAGGGCACACTGAAGCTTTCTTT. As protein: CATSKTGHTEAFF.